This paragraph reports one TCR beta chain. The study ran its PCR with 60 Vbeta and 13 Jbeta primers. TCRdb's table, derived via immunoSEQ multiplex PCR, lists solely in-frame clones and lacks some. This sample carries approximately 200,000 clones, roughly four fifths of them seen once, and the ten largest clones take 6.5%. The J segment lost 3 bases and the V segment lost 3 bases, leaving 15 bases of the junction unmatched. This CDR3 is built from 18 residues. Germline V gene lookup returns CDR1 SGHTA and CDR2 FQGNSA. This specimen comes from a study of cytomegalovirus exposure and HLA in healthy donors.

The chain is built from TRBV7-2 and TRBJ2-5; 8 bases are a match to TRBD2. The sequenced sample was PBMCs. The sequence was collected from a woman between 45 and 65 years old in good health and CMV-seropositive. The CDR3, as DNA: TGTGCCAGCAGCTTTTCCCTAGCGGGTGGGGTAGAGAAAGAGACCCAGTACTTC. Translating it yields CASSFSLAGGVEKETQYF.